This T cell receptor (beta chain) was profiled in a study of blood T cell repertoires in COVID-19. In the study overall: Samples representing acute and convalescent COVID-19 were sourced from the United States, Italy and Spain. From T cells, B-cell-depleted T cells, or PBMCs came the material, which was cDNA or gDNA.

Looked up from germline, CDR1 is MNHEY and CDR2 is SMNVEV (reference sequence). V dropped 7 bases and J dropped 4; count of bases not matched to a gene: 6. The CDR3 contains 14 residues. Per the authors' pipeline: Reference gene primer amplification gave nucleated cell count estimates. Libraries were prepared by immunoSEQ multiplex PCR; TCRdb keeps only in-frame clonotypes and omits some of them. The V and J calls and clone size are taken from that table; D and trimming were inferred from the DNA. The table records around 150,000 clones, around 82% of them present only once. Patients from Seattle were sampled longitudinally, starting during active infection.

This TCR derives from a woman aged 40 to 50 with COVID-19, enrolled during active disease. The sequenced material came from peripheral blood. The V gene is TRBV27, the J gene TRBJ2-7; 11 nucleotides align to TRBD2. The CDR3 loop is CASTSSGRSYEQYF. The CDR3 DNA reads as TGTGCCAGCACTTCTAGCGGGAGGTCGTACGAGCAGTACTTC.